The 22 T cell receptor beta chains presented below share a single source sample, sequenced in a study of shared clonotypes between healthy human individuals. The data were produced by immunoSEQ multiplex PCR, yet TCRdb's version contains in-frame clones alone and is incomplete. Seen here are about 2.4 million clones, 85% to 95% observed once, and the top ten hold over 0.12%. The specimen was naive CD4+ T cells sorted from blood. Subset defined: CD45RA+ positively selected. These receptors were collected from a young man in good health.

V is TRBV15 and J is TRBJ2-2; 9 bases align to TRBD1. J was trimmed by 0 bases and V by 7 bases; bases with no gene match: 3. Germline CDR1 LNHNV, CDR2 YYDKDF (reference sequence). This CDR3 is built from 15 residues. The CDR3 sequence is CATTTGGANTGELFF. The CDR3 DNA reads TGTGCCACCACTACAGGGGGCGCGAACACCGGGGAGCTGTTTTTT.

The gene calls are TRBV10-2 and TRBJ2-7; D gene unclear. The CDR3 spans 13 residues. Germline-derived CDR1 and CDR2 are WSHSY and SAAADI. V lost 10 bases, J lost 0 bases, and 13 bases lay in between. CDR3: CATAPLYSYEQYF. The CDR3 DNA reads as TGCGCCACCGCGCCTCTATACTCCTACGAGCAGTACTTC.

Only one count was recorded for this clone. The V gene is TRBV4-1, the J gene TRBJ2-2; the D gene is possibly TRBD2 (6 bases). Germline V CDR1 and CDR2: MGHRA, YSYEKL. This CDR3 region has 15 residues. The germline V and J ends were trimmed by 3 bases and 0 bases, with 8 bases remaining between them. CDR3 sequence (DNA): TGCGCCAGCAGCCATGCGGGATCGAACACCGGGGAGCTGTTTTTT. Protein: CASSHAGSNTGELFF.

CDR3 sequence: CASSSGLGTGSQETQYF. CDR3 bases: TGTGCCAGCAGCTCCGGTTTAGGGACAGGGAGCCAAGAGACCCAGTACTTC. The chain joins TRBV11-2 to TRBJ2-5, with 9 bases aligning to TRBD1. V lost 4 bases to trimming and J lost 1 base; unmatched junction nucleotides: 10. Germline V CDR1 and CDR2: SGHAT, FQNNGV. The CDR3 is 17 amino acids.

J is TRBJ2-3 and V is TRBV29-1, with D possibly TRBD1 on 6 matching bases. Between the trimmed V and J ends, which lost 4 bases and 0 bases, there was a span of 11 bases. From germline, CDR1 is SQVTM and CDR2 ANQGSEA. This CDR3 region has 14 residues. The CDR3 nucleotides are TGCAGCGTTGGCTGGGGGCTCAGCACAGATACGCAGTATTTT. As protein: CSVGWGLSTDTQYF.

As regards this clone: Other nucleotide sequences in the sample specify the same CDR3. This rearrangement joins TRBV10-3 to TRBJ1-1, with D tentatively TRBD1 (5 bases). This CDR3 is 14 amino acids long. Per germline, CDR1 ENHRY and CDR2 SYGVKD. The V end was cut by 0 bases, the J end by 1 base, with 6 bases between. The CDR3 sequence is CAISESGGNTEAFF. The DNA of the CDR3 is TGTGCCATCAGTGAGTCCGGGGGGAACACTGAAGCTTTCTTT.

This clone was observed a single time. V is TRBV2 and J is TRBJ2-3, with D unresolved. This CDR3 comprises 13 residues. The germline gives CDR1 SNHLY, CDR2 FYNNEI. Between the trimmed V and J ends, which lost 9 bases and 0 bases, there was a span of 10 bases. The CDR3 DNA follows: TGTGCCAGGAGGCGGTCCAGCACAGATACGCAGTATTTT. Its protein is CARRRSSTDTQYF.

The chain employs TRBV4-1 and TRBJ2-5; D may match TRBD1 or TRBD2 (5 bases each). The CDR3 is made up of 15 amino acids. Germline V gives CDR1 MGHRA, CDR2 YSYEKL. V was trimmed by 0 bases and J by 11 bases, leaving 19 bases between them. CDR3 residues: CASSQDPGWVGEQYF. For the CDR3, the DNA is TGCGCCAGCAGCCAAGATCCGGGATGGGTGGGGGAGCAGTACTTC.

The chain combines TRBV5-1 with TRBJ1-3; 10 bases line up with TRBD1. The CDR3 runs to 17 residues. The germline V gene has CDR1 SGHRS and CDR2 YFSETQ. V dropped 4 bases and J dropped 0; count of bases not matched to a gene: 7. CDR3 sequence: CASSPETGGRSGNTIYF. The CDR3 DNA reads TGCGCCAGCAGCCCCGAGACAGGGGGCCGCTCTGGAAACACCATATATTTT.

V usage is TRBV5-1 and J usage is TRBJ1-6, with 8 positions matching TRBD1. The CDR3 is 17 residues long. From germline, CDR1 is SGHRS and CDR2 YFSETQ. Losses at the gene ends were 3 bases for V and 6 bases for J; bases not matched to a gene: 11. CDR3 sequence: CASSSPSDRAFNSPLHF. The DNA for the CDR3 is TGCGCCAGCAGCTCGCCCTCGGACAGGGCGTTTAATTCACCCCTCCACTTT. Full variable domain (remainder filled in from reference TRBV5-1 and TRBJ1-6): KAGVTQTPRYLIKTRGQQVTLSCSPISGHRSVSWYQQTPGQGLQFLFEYFSETQRNKGNFPGRFSGRQFSNSRSEMNVSTLELGDSALYLCASSSPSDRAFNSPLHFGNGTRLTVT.

V usage is TRBV6-6 and J usage is TRBJ2-7; 11 positions agree with TRBD1. The CDR3 contains 14 residues. V trimming: 7 bases; J trimming: 7 bases; junction bases outside the gene matches: 9. The V gene's germline CDR1 is MNHNY and CDR2 SVGAGI (reference sequence). The CDR3 loop is CASNSGQGAEEQYF. Here the CDR3 DNA reads TGTGCCAGCAATAGCGGACAGGGGGCGGAAGAGCAGTACTTC.

The rearrangement uses TRBV30 and TRBJ1-4; D unclear. CDR1 is GTSNPN, CDR2 SVGIG, per germline (reference sequence). The CDR3 totals 13 residues. The V and J ends lost 5 bases and 6 bases respectively, with 13 bases between them. The CDR3 nucleotides read TGTGCCTGGGGGCCGGGGAACGATGAAAAACTGTTTTTT. This sequence encodes CAWGPGNDEKLFF. Using reference TRBV30 and TRBJ1-4 for the parts outside the CDR3, the full variable domain is SQTIHQWPATLVQPVGSPLSLECTVEGTSNPNLYWYRQAAGRGLQLLFYSVGIGQISSEVPQNLSASRPQDRQFILSSKKLLLSDSGFYLCAWGPGNDEKLFFGSGTQLSVL.

The rearrangement links TRBV19 to TRBJ2-5; 10 positions agree with TRBD1. Trimming took 6 bases from V and 5 from J; bases not matched to a gene: 3. This CDR3 is 13 amino acids long. Germline CDR1 LNHDA, CDR2 SQIVND (reference sequence). As DNA, the CDR3 is TGTGCCAGTAGAGGGACAGGGGTCGAGACCCAGTACTTC. Its translation: CASRGTGVETQYF.

The V and J genes are TRBV5-1 and TRBJ2-1, with 12 bases that match TRBD2. The CDR3 is 19 residues long. With V trimmed by 0 bases and J by 4 bases, 11 bases remained unmatched. The germline CDR1 and CDR2 sequences are SGHRS and YFSETQ. The CDR3 DNA reads TGCGCCAGCAGCTTGGATCCCCCCGGACTAGCGGGGTATTACAATGAGCAGTTCTTC. This translates into CASSLDPPGLAGYYNEQFF.

V usage is TRBV6-6 and J usage is TRBJ1-3; D is unresolved. The V gene's germline CDR1 is MNHNY and CDR2 SVGAGI (reference sequence). Trimming pared 7 bases from V and 4 bases from J, leaving 17 bases between. This CDR3 comprises 15 residues. The CDR3 DNA is TGTGCCAGCACTCCCCTGGGGATTAGGGGAAACACCATATATTTT. Amino acids: CASTPLGIRGNTIYF.

The chain recombines TRBV18 with TRBJ2-7, with D uncertain. The CDR3 sequence is 13 residues long. Trimming took 3 bases from V and 6 from J, leaving 12 bases between them. Per germline, CDR1 KGHSH and CDR2 LQKENI. CDR3 sequence reads: CASSPVPSAEQYF. CDR3 DNA: TGTGCCAGCTCACCTGTACCGTCGGCCGAGCAGTACTTC.

The chain uses TRBV6-5 and TRBJ1-2; D perhaps matches TRBD1 (6 bases). Germline CDR1 MNHEY, CDR2 SVGAGI. The length of the CDR3 is 12 residues. V dropped 7 bases and J dropped 8 bases, with 14 bases sitting between them. Here the CDR3 reads CASTQGGLGYTF. The CDR3 DNA follows: TGTGCCAGCACTCAAGGGGGGCTCGGCTACACCTTC.

V is TRBV5-1 and J is TRBJ2-6; 7 bases match TRBD1. Germline V gene lookup returns CDR1 SGHRS and CDR2 YFSETQ. Trimming at V came to 2 bases and at J to 1 base, leaving 12 bases not matched to a gene. The CDR3 contains 19 residues. Written as DNA, the CDR3 is TGCGCCAGCAGCTTCTACAGGGGTAGATCGGAGTCTGGGGCCAACGTCCTGACTTTC. Translation: CASSFYRGRSESGANVLTF.

The chain combines TRBV10-2 with TRBJ2-7; D possibly corresponds to TRBD1 (6 bases). Trimming removed 3 bases from V and 0 bases from J, with 12 bases in between. CDR3 length: 15 residues. Germline CDR1 reads WSHSY; CDR2 reads SAAADI. The CDR3 DNA is TGCGCCAGCAGTGATGGAAGGGGGTACTCCTACGAGCAGTACTTC. Its translation: CASSDGRGYSYEQYF.

CDR3 residues: CASSQAIPSGANVLTF. The CDR3 region has the DNA TGTGCCAGCAGCCAAGCGATCCCCTCTGGGGCCAACGTCCTGACTTTC. V gene TRBV14 combines with J gene TRBJ2-6; unclear D gene. The V end was cut by 1 base, the J end by 0 bases, with 7 bases between. The V gene's germline CDR1 is SGHDN and CDR2 FVKESK. The CDR3 totals 16 residues. Looking up the rest from reference TRBV14 and TRBJ2-6 gives the full variable domain: EAGVTQFPSHSVIEKGQTVTLRCDPISGHDNLYWYRRVMGKEIKFLLHFVKESKQDESGMPNNRFLAERTGGTYSTLKVQPAELEDSGVYFCASSQAIPSGANVLTFGAGSRLTVL.

This chain joins TRBV2 and TRBJ1-2, with D unresolved. Trimming left V 4 bases short and J 4 bases short, with 16 bases between. This CDR3 is built from 15 residues. Germline values: CDR1 SNHLY, CDR2 FYNNEI. The CDR3 loop reads CASSGDVLTFYGYTF. Written as DNA, the CDR3 is TGTGCCAGCAGTGGTGACGTCCTCACCTTCTATGGCTACACCTTC.

The chain has TRBV23-1 and TRBJ2-7; TRBD1 matches at 8 bases. TRBV23-1 is reported as an ORF; its role is uncertain. This CDR3 comprises 17 residues. Unmatched junction bases numbered 11, after V lost 4 bases and J lost 0 bases. CDR3 DNA: TGCGCCAGCAGTCCAGGACAGGGAGAGCCCTTCTCCTACGAGCAGTACTTC. Its protein product is CASSPGQGEPFSYEQYF.